A selection of T cell receptor beta chains follows, all from one sample in a study of cytomegalovirus exposure and HLA in healthy donors. Clones were sequenced by immunoSEQ multiplex PCR, and TCRdb holds only the in-frame ones, with some missing. The sample carries 150,000 to 200,000 clones, around 78% recorded once. What was sequenced was PBMCs. The receptors originated from a woman aged 50 to 60 in good health and CMV-seropositive. The CDR3 runs from the conserved cysteine through the conserved F or W. D genes are given only for firm matches. Clone size is shown for a subset of rows, as once, few, many or a class of expanded clone.

. | TRBJ1-4 | TRBV5-5 | . | CASSFIPRGNANEKLFF | TGTGCCAGCAGCTTTATTCCCCGGGGGAACGCTAATGAAAAACTGTTTTTT
. | TRBJ1-2 | TRBV2 | . | CASSEGHLGAYGYTF | TGTGCCAGCAGTGAAGGACATCTGGGGGCCTATGGCTACACCTTC
TRBD2 | TRBJ2-1 | TRBV2 | . | CASSVSLGGGIEQFF | TGTGCCAGCAGTGTTAGCCTTGGGGGGGGGATTGAGCAGTTCTTC
TRBD1 | TRBJ2-5 | TRBV27 | . | CASRRTGTGHYQETQYF | TGTGCCAGCAGGAGAACCGGGACAGGGCACTACCAAGAGACCCAGTACTTC
. | TRBJ1-1 | TRBV9 | once | CASSPPRGGTEAFF | TGTGCCAGCAGCCCACCTAGAGGGGGCACTGAAGCTTTCTTT
TRBD1 | TRBJ1-1 | TRBV5-1 | . | CASSPGQGWEAFF | TGCGCCAGCAGCCCAGGACAGGGGTGGGAAGCTTTCTTT
. | TRBJ1-6 | TRBV6-5 | . | CASSESGDGSPLHF | TGTGCCAGCAGTGAATCCGGGGATGGGTCACCCCTCCACTTT
TRBD1 | TRBJ2-7 | TRBV18 | . | CASSDRDSEQYF | TGTGCCAGCTCAGACAGGGATTCCGAGCAGTACTTC
TRBD1 | TRBJ1-1 | TRBV6-1 | . | CASSLWGTGETEAFF | TGTGCCAGCAGTTTATGGGGGACAGGGGAGACTGAAGCTTTCTTT
TRBD1 | TRBJ2-2 | TRBV15 | . | CATSRGHRTGYNGELFF | TGTGCCACCAGCAGAGGCCACCGGACAGGGTACAACGGGGAGCTGTTTTTT
TRBD1 | TRBJ2-2 | TRBV5-1 | . | CASSYQTGITGELFF | TGCGCCAGCAGCTACCAGACAGGGATCACCGGGGAGCTGTTTTTT
. | TRBJ2-7 | TRBV4-1 | . | CASSAISLVETYEQYF | TGCGCCAGCAGCGCAATAAGTTTGGTAGAGACCTACGAGCAGTACTTC
. | TRBJ1-1 | TRBV18 | . | CASSPPNGVGTEAFF | TGTGCCAGCTCACCACCGAACGGGGTGGGCACTGAAGCTTTCTTT
. | TRBJ2-3 | TRBV11-3 | once | CASSQDPATQYF | TGTGCCAGCAGTCAGGATCCGGCTACGCAGTATTTT
. | TRBJ2-2 | TRBV30 | . | CAWSGVVTGELFF | TGTGCCTGGAGTGGAGTTGTCACCGGGGAGCTGTTTTTT
. | TRBJ1-1 | TRBV28 | . | CASPNDREAFF | TGTGCCAGCCCGAACGACAGGGAAGCTTTCTTT
. | TRBJ1-2 | TRBV9 | . | CASSVGSGGMNYGYTF | TGTGCCAGCAGCGTAGGTTCTGGCGGAATGAACTATGGCTACACCTTC
TRBD1 | TRBJ2-1 | TRBV6-1 | few | CASSVDRGSKHEQFF | TGTGCCAGCAGTGTGGACAGGGGGAGTAAACATGAGCAGTTCTTC
TRBD1 | TRBJ2-7 | TRBV11-2 | . | CASTPTGNPYEQYF | TGTGCCAGCACTCCGACAGGGAACCCCTACGAGCAGTACTTC
TRBD1 | TRBJ2-7 | TRBV27 | . | CASSTYSGTGAPYEQYF | TGTGCCAGCAGTACGTATTCCGGGACAGGGGCGCCTTACGAGCAGTACTTC
. | TRBJ2-7 | TRBV6-5 | . | CASSYSTWSFDYEQYF | TGTGCCAGCAGTTACTCGACTTGGAGCTTTGACTACGAGCAGTACTTC
. | TRBJ1-2 | TRBV9 | once | CASSSLIGGYTF | TGTGCCAGCAGCAGCCTTATCGGGGGCTACACCTTC
TRBD2 | TRBJ2-3 | TRBV5-4 | . | CASSLVLAGGLSTDTQYF | TGTGCCAGCAGCTTGGTACTAGCGGGGGGGCTGAGCACAGATACGCAGTATTTT
. | TRBJ1-2 | TRBV6-1 | . | CASSELETGSNYGYTF | TGTGCCAGCAGTGAATTGGAGACAGGATCTAACTATGGCTACACCTTC
TRBD1 | TRBJ1-5 | TRBV4-2 | . | CASSRAGQGGQPQHF | TGTGCCAGCAGCCGAGCAGGACAGGGCGGTCAGCCCCAGCATTTT
TRBD1 | TRBJ1-1 | TRBV6-6 | . | CASSRGQLNTEAFF | TGTGCCAGCAGTCGGGGACAGTTGAACACTGAAGCTTTCTTT
. | TRBJ2-3 | TRBV7-9 | . | CSSSLTRDTQYF | TGTTCCAGCAGCTTGACTCGGGATACGCAGTATTTT
. | TRBJ1-1 | TRBV14 | few | CASSQVSAAWTEAFF | TGTGCCAGCAGCCAAGTTTCAGCGGCATGGACTGAAGCTTTCTTT
. | TRBJ2-1 | TRBV6-5 | . | CASSSRGGAPSEQFF | TGTGCCAGCAGTTCTCGGGGCGGGGCCCCCAGTGAGCAGTTCTTC
TRBD2 | TRBJ2-3 | TRBV7-7 | few | CASSLGLAGNTDTQYF | TGTGCCAGCAGCTTGGGACTAGCGGGGAACACAGATACGCAGTATTTT
. | TRBJ1-4 | TRBV18 | . | CASSPTRNEKLFF | TGTGCCAGCTCACCGACTCGAAATGAAAAACTGTTTTTT
. | TRBJ1-5 | TRBV6-4 | . | CASSDWGGPGNQPQHF | TGTGCCAGCAGTGATTGGGGGGGGCCTGGCAATCAGCCCCAGCATTTT